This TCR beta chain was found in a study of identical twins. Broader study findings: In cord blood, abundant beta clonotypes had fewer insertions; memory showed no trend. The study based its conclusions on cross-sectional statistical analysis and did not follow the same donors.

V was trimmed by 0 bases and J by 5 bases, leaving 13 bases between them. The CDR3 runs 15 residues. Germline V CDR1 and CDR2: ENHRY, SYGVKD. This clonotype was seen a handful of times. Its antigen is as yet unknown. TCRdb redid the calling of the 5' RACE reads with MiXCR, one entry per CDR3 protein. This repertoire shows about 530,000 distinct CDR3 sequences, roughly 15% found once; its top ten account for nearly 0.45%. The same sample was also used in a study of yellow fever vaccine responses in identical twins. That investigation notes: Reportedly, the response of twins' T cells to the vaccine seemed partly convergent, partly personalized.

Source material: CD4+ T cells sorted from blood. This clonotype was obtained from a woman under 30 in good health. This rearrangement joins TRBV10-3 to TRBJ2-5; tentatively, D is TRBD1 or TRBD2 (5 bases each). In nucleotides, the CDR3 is TGTGCCATCAGTGAGTCTGGGGGAATTGGGGAGACCCAGTACTTC. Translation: CAISESGGIGETQYF.